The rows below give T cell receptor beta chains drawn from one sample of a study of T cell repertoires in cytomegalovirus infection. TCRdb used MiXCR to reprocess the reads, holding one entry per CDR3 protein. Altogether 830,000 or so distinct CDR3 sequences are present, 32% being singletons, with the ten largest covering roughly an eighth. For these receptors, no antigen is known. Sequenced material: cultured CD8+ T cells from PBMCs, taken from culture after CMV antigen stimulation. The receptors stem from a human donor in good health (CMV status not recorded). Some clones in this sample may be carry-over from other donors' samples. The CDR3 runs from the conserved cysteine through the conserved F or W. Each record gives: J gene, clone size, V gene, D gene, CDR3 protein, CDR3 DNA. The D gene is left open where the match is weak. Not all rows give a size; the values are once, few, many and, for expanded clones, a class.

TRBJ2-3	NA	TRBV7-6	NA	CASNLIVITRFTDTQYF	TGTGCCAGCAACTTGATCGTAATTACTAGATTTACAGATACGCAGTATTTT
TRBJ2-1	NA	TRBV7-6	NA	CASSRTTNNEQFF	TGTGCCAGCAGCCGGACTACCAACAATGAGCAGTTCTTC
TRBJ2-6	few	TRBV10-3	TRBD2	CAISESRASGGPAGGANVLTF	TGTGCCATCAGTGAGTCGAGGGCTAGCGGGGGCCCGGCAGGTGGGGCCAACGTCCTGACTTTC
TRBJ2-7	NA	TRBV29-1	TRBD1	CSAVTGGSGEQYF	TGCAGCGCGGTCACAGGGGGCTCGGGAGAGCAGTACTTC
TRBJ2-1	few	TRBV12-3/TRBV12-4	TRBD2	CASSFIAGASYNEQFF	TGTGCCAGCAGTTTCATAGCGGGGGCCTCCTACAATGAGCAGTTCTTC
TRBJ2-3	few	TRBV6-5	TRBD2	CASSYRGLGPDTQYF	TGTGCCAGCAGTTACAGAGGACTAGGCCCAGATACGCAGTATTTT
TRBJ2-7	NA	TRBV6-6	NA	CASSGRAGRIAYEQYF	TGTGCCAGCAGTGGACGCGCCGGACGGATTGCCTACGAGCAGTACTTC
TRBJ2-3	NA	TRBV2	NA	CAPIGGGTDTQYF	TGTGCCCCCATAGGGGGGGGCACAGATACGCAGTATTTT
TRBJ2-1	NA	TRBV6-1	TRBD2	CASRLTSGGALDEQFF	TGTGCCAGCAGGCTGACTAGCGGGGGGGCCTTGGATGAGCAGTTCTTC
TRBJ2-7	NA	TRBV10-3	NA	CAISDSFRGSRYEQYF	TGTGCCATCAGTGATTCCTTCAGGGGTAGCCGGTACGAGCAGTACTTC
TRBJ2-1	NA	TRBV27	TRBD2	CASVPTSGGTNEQFF	TGTGCCAGCGTTCCTACTAGCGGGGGGACCAATGAGCAGTTCTTC
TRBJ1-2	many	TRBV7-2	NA	CASSPPGAGYGYTF	TGTGCCAGCAGCCCCCCCGGGGCTGGCTATGGCTACACCTTC
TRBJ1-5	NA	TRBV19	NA	CATLPGFNQPQHF	TGTGCCACCTTACCGGGCTTCAATCAGCCCCAGCATTTT
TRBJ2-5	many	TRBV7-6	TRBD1	CASGETGETQYF	TGTGCCAGCGGCGAGACAGGGGAGACCCAGTACTTC
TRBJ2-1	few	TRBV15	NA	CATSSRVNNEQFF	TGTGCCACCAGTTCCAGGGTGAACAATGAGCAGTTCTTC
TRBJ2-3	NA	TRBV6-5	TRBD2	CASSFATSGGTDTQYF	TGTGCCAGCAGTTTTGCGACTAGCGGGGGGACAGATACGCAGTATTTT
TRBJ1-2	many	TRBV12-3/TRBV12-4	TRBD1	CASSGTGGNYGYTF	TGTGCCAGCAGTGGGACAGGGGGCAACTATGGCTACACCTTC
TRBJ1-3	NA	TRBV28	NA	CASSAYLQGGNTIYF	TGTGCCAGCAGTGCCTACCTCCAGGGTGGAAACACCATATATTTT
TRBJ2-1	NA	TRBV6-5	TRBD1	CASSYSPRGRGNEQFF	TGTGCCAGCAGTTATTCCCCCAGGGGGCGCGGCAATGAGCAGTTCTTC
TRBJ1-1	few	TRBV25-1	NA	CASSEYGLMNTEAFF	TGTGCCAGCAGTGAATATGGACTTATGAACACTGAAGCTTTCTTT
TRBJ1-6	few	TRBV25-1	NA	CASSELGNSPLHF	TGTGCCAGCAGTGAATTAGGTAATTCACCCCTCCACTTT
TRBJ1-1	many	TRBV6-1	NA	CASSPTKGRNTEAFF	TGTGCCAGCAGTCCTACTAAGGGACGAAACACTGAAGCTTTCTTT
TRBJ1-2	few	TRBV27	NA	CASSFVTQFRGYTF	TGTGCCAGCAGTTTTGTCACCCAGTTCAGAGGCTACACCTTC
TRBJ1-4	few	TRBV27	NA	CASSLFNTGARVEKLFF	TGTGCCAGCAGTTTATTCAATACGGGGGCGCGGGTTGAAAAACTGTTTTTT
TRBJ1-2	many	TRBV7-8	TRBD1	CASSFLPRSQGQGDGYTF	TGTGCCAGCAGCTTCCTACCAAGATCTCAGGGACAGGGTGATGGCTACACCTTC
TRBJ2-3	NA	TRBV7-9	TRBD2	CASSSDGTSGTIKGDTQYF	TGTGCCAGCAGCTCCGACGGGACTAGCGGGACTATAAAGGGAGATACGCAGTATTTT
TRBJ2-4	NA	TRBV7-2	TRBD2	CASSLLGAGGAGKNIQYF	TGTGCCAGCAGCTTATTGGGTGCGGGGGGGGCTGGCAAAAACATTCAGTACTTC
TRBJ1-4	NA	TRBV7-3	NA	CASSLPLLRSTNEKLFF	TGTGCCAGCAGCCTCCCCCTGTTGAGGTCGACTAATGAAAAACTGTTTTTT
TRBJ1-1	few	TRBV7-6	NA	CASSAGDEAFF	TGTGCCAGCAGCGCGGGGGATGAAGCTTTCTTT
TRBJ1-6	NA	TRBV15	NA	CATRSGGAASPLHF	TGTGCCACCAGGTCCGGGGGGGCGGCTTCACCCCTCCACTTT
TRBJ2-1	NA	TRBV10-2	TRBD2	CASKSLAGGPNEQFF	TGCGCCAGCAAGTCGCTAGCGGGGGGGCCCAATGAGCAGTTCTTC
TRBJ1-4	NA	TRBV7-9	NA	CASSPLEEKLFF	TGTGCCAGCAGCCCTTTAGAGGAAAAACTGTTTTTT
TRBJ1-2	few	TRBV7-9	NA	CASSLVPVFFDGYTF	TGTGCCAGCAGCTTAGTCCCTGTATTTTTTGATGGGTACACCTTC
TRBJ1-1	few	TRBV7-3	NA	CASSEYSGRQNTEAFF	TGTGCCAGCAGCGAGTACTCAGGACGGCAGAACACTGAAGCTTTCTTT
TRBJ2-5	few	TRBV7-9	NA	CASSLHRENGETQYF	TGTGCCAGCAGCTTACACAGGGAAAACGGAGAGACCCAGTACTTC
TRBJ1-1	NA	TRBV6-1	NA	CASSELEFKGTEAFF	TGTGCCAGCAGTGAACTGGAGTTTAAGGGCACTGAAGCTTTCTTT
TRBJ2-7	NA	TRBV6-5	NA	CANSYHMTGSYEQYF	TGTGCCAACAGTTACCACATGACCGGCTCCTACGAGCAGTACTTC
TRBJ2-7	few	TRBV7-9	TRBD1	CASSFQGGAGGFYEQYF	TGTGCCAGCAGCTTCCAAGGGGGCGCCGGTGGTTTTTACGAGCAGTACTTC
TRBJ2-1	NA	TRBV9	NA	CASSGRDKSYNEQFF	TGTGCCAGCAGTGGTCGGGACAAATCCTACAATGAGCAGTTCTTC
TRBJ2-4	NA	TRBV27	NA	CASSSPDRKNIQYF	TGTGCCAGCAGTTCCCCGGACAGAAAAAACATTCAGTACTTC
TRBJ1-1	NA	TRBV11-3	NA	CASSPSKLNTEAFF	TGTGCCAGCAGCCCCTCGAAACTGAACACTGAAGCTTTCTTT
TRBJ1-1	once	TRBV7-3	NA	CASSLLGQRLNTEAFF	TGTGCCAGCAGCTTACTCGGACAGCGATTGAACACTGAAGCTTTCTTT